The next 15 T cell receptor beta chains were all read from a single sample in a study of cytomegalovirus exposure and HLA in healthy donors. PCR used 60 Vbeta primers and 13 Jbeta primers. Here immunoSEQ multiplex PCR was the method, and the copy in TCRdb shows in-frame clones only, minus some. The sample carries roughly 80,000 clones, approximately 80% recorded once. Sequencing was done on a sample of PBMCs. These TCRs come from a man in his forties in good health and CMV-seronegative.

The chain carries TRBV6-1 and TRBJ1-5; 7 positions agree with TRBD1. The CDR3 length is 14 residues. Germline assignment: CDR1 MNHNS and CDR2 SASEGT. The V gene end was trimmed by 8 bases and the J gene end by 4 bases; junction bases not matched to a gene: 8. The DNA of the CDR3 is TGTGCCAGCTCGACACAGGGGCTAAATCAGCCCCAGCATTTT. The encoded protein is CASSTQGLNQPQHF.

This clone was picked up one time. In DNA, the CDR3 is TGTGCCAGCAGCCGTTCGACAGGGCGGACTGAAGCTTTCTTT. Encoded protein: CASSRSTGRTEAFF. This chain uses TRBV11-2 with TRBJ1-1, with TRBD1 matching over 7 bases. The V gene end was trimmed by 5 bases and the J gene end by 5 bases; junction bases not matched to a gene: 8. This CDR3 contains 14 residues. The germline gives CDR1 SGHAT, CDR2 FQNNGV.

CDR3 loop: CASSPWGGEKKLFF. As DNA, the CDR3 is TGTGCCAGCAGCCCATGGGGGGGGGAGAAAAAACTGTTTTTT. The chain carries TRBV7-2 and TRBJ1-4, with a possible D match to TRBD1 (5 bases). The CDR3 is 14 amino acids. The V gene's germline CDR1 is SGHTA and CDR2 FQGNSA. Trimming stripped 5 bases from V and 9 bases from J, with 16 bases between.

In this sample, this clone turned up once. V usage is TRBV6-1 and J usage is TRBJ1-6; no definite D call. Trimming cost V 6 bases and J 13 bases, with 13 bases left between them. CDR1 and CDR2 (germline): MNHNS, SASEGT. This CDR3 has 12 amino acids. The CDR3 spells CASRPDTVPLHF. The CDR3 DNA follows: TGTGCCAGCAGGCCAGACACGGTGCCCCTCCACTTT.

This chain links TRBV11-2 with TRBJ2-1; TRBD1 aligns across 9 bases. The CDR3 consists of 14 residues. Trimming at V came to 4 bases and at J to 5 bases, leaving 3 bases not matched to a gene. Germline lookup yields CDR1 SGHAT and CDR2 FQNNGV. DNA of the CDR3: TGTGCCAGCAGCTACCGGGACAGGGACAATGAGCAGTTCTTC. Encoded protein: CASSYRDRDNEQFF.

The rearrangement uses TRBV7-2 and TRBJ1-1, with TRBD1 identical over 7 bases. Per germline, CDR1 SGHTA and CDR2 FQGNSA. With V trimmed by 6 bases and J by 4 bases, 5 bases remained unmatched. This CDR3 contains 13 residues. In DNA, the CDR3 is TGTGCCAGCAGTAACACAGGGGTCACTGAAGCTTTCTTT. Translating gives CASSNTGVTEAFF. Based on the CDR3 plus reference TRBV7-2 and TRBJ1-1, the full variable domain is GAGVSQSPSNKVTEKGKDVELRCDPISGHTALYWYRQSLGQGLEFLIYFQGNSAPDKSGLPSDRFSAERTGGSVSTLTIQRTQQEDSAVYLCASSNTGVTEAFFGQGTRLTVV.

The chain links TRBV19 to TRBJ2-7; the D gene is possibly TRBD1 (5 bases). CDR3 length: 15 residues. CDR1 LNHDA and CDR2 SQIVND come from the germline V gene (reference sequence). The germline V and J ends were trimmed by 5 bases and 2 bases, with 16 bases remaining between them. The CDR3 DNA is TGTGCCAGTAGTCATGCTGGGGCTGTCCCCTACGAGCAGTACTTC. It translates to CASSHAGAVPYEQYF. Combining the CDR3 with reference TRBV19 and TRBJ2-7 gives the whole variable domain DGGITQSPKYLFRKEGQNVTLSCEQNLNHDAMYWYRQDPGQGLRLIYYSQIVNDFQKGDIAEGYSVSREKKESFPLTVTSAQKNPTAFYLCASSHAGAVPYEQYFGPGTRLTVT.

V is TRBV5-1 and J is TRBJ1-2, with D uncertain. Germline V gene data show CDR1 as SGHRS and CDR2 as YFSETQ. This CDR3 comprises 14 residues. V was pared by 0 bases and J by 8 bases, with 14 bases between. The CDR3 nucleotides read TGCGCCAGCAGCTTGGCAGCGGGGAAAGGAGGCTACACCTTC. Its protein product is CASSLAAGKGGYTF.

The chain has TRBV7-2 and TRBJ2-4; no definite D call. Looked up from germline, CDR1 is SGHTA and CDR2 is FQGNSA. The V end was cut by 1 base, the J end by 1 base, with 11 bases between. The CDR3 consists of 16 residues. CDR3 region: CASSLDPRPAKNIQYF. The DNA of the CDR3 is TGTGCCAGCAGCTTAGACCCTAGGCCGGCCAAAAACATTCAGTACTTC.

The chain combines TRBV27 with TRBJ2-7; a possible D gene is TRBD2 (5 bases). The CDR3 is 13 residues long. Germline assignment: CDR1 MNHEY and CDR2 SMNVEV (reference sequence). The germline V and J ends were trimmed by 1 base and 6 bases, with 10 bases remaining between them. CDR3 coding DNA: TGTGCCAGCAGTTTATACGGGAACGGCGAGCAGTACTTC. Translating gives CASSLYGNGEQYF.

The gene calls are TRBV13 and TRBJ1-1; D unresolved. CDR1 is PRHDT, CDR2 FYEKMQ, per germline (reference sequence). Between the trimmed V and J ends, which lost 4 bases and 4 bases, there was a span of 13 bases. The CDR3 is made up of 14 amino acids. CDR3 region: CASSYRRPTTEAFF. DNA of the CDR3: TGTGCCAGCAGCTATCGGCGGCCCACCACTGAAGCTTTCTTT.

This rearrangement joins TRBV28 to TRBJ1-6; maybe TRBD1 (5 bases). CDR3 length equals 16 residues. With 5 bases removed from V and 7 bases from J, the gap between germline ends came to 18 bases. Germline CDR1 reads MDHEN; CDR2 reads SYDVKM. CDR3 nucleotide sequence: TGTGCCAGCAGTCCCTTCGGTGGTGACAGAAATTCACCCCTCCACTTT. This codes for CASSPFGGDRNSPLHF. Drawing the rest from reference TRBV28 and TRBJ1-6, the complete variable domain is DVKVTQSSRYLVKRTGEKVFLECVQDMDHENMFWYRQDPGLGLRLIYFSYDVKMKEKGDIPEGYSVSREKKERFSLILESASTNQTSMYLCASSPFGGDRNSPLHFGNGTRLTVT.

This clone was seen more than once but under ten times. The chain employs TRBV28 and TRBJ1-6; TRBD1 aligns across 8 bases. This CDR3 spans 14 amino acids. CDR1 MDHEN and CDR2 SYDVKM come from the germline V gene. After removal of 2 bases from V and 10 bases from J, the junction contained 4 bases not matched to a gene. The CDR3 loop reads CASSLPDRASPLHF. The CDR3 DNA reads TGTGCCAGCAGTTTACCGGACAGGGCCTCACCCCTCCACTTT.

This chain uses TRBV10-3 with TRBJ1-2; D uncertain. The germline gives CDR1 ENHRY, CDR2 SYGVKD. This CDR3 comprises 15 residues. Trimming removed 3 bases at V and 2 bases at J, with 13 bases between. Here the CDR3 reads CAISDHRGGNYGYTF. The CDR3 nucleotides read TGTGCCATCAGTGACCACCGGGGAGGGAACTATGGCTACACCTTC.

This clone occurred a few times. This chain uses TRBV18 with TRBJ1-1; 7 nucleotides agree with TRBD1. The germline V gene has CDR1 KGHSH and CDR2 LQKENI. V shed 5 bases, J shed 0 bases, and the junction held 3 bases outside the gene matches. The CDR3 is 14 amino acids. CDR3 sequence: CASSIQGMNTEAFF. CDR3 in DNA: TGTGCCAGCTCAATACAGGGGATGAACACTGAAGCTTTCTTT.